This T cell receptor beta chain was profiled in a study of T cell changes during pregnancy in multiple sclerosis. Profiled with immunoSEQ multiplex PCR; TCRdb holds only in-frame clones, not every one. This table holds about 70,000 clones, over 80% found once. CDR1 is MNHEY and CDR2 is SMNVEV in the germline V gene (reference sequence). Trimming left V 3 bases short and J 0 bases short, with 15 bases between. The CDR3 loop spans 17 amino acids. The origin of this receptor is a female donor in good health, enrolled as a control in a pregnancy study. The sequences come from CD8+ T cells from peripheral blood mononuclear cells, collected in the third trimester of pregnancy. The chain uses TRBV27 and TRBJ2-1, with D perhaps TRBD1 (5 bases). The CDR3 nucleotides read TGTGCCAGCAGTTTGGCAGGGCCGATTTACTCCTACAATGAGCAGTTCTTC. Residues: CASSLAGPIYSYNEQFF.